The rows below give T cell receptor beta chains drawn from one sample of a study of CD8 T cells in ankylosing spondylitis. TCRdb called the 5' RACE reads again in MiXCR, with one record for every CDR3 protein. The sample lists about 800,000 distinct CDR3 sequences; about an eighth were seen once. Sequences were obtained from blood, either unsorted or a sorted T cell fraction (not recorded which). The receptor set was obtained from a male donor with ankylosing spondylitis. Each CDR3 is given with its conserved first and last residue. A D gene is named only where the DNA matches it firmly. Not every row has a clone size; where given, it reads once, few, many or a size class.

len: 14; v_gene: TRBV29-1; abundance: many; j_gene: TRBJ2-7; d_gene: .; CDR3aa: CSVEASTGINEQYF; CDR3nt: TGCAGCGTTGAAGCTTCCACAGGGATCAACGAGCAGTACTTC
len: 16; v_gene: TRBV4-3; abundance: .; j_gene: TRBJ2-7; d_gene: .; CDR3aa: CASSQGFSASTYEQYF; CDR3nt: TGCGCCAGCAGCCAAGGGTTCTCCGCCTCAACCTACGAGCAGTACTTC
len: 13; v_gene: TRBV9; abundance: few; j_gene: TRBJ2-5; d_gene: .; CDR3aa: CASSVGHQETQYF; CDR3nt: TGTGCCAGCAGCGTAGGCCATCAAGAGACCCAGTACTTC
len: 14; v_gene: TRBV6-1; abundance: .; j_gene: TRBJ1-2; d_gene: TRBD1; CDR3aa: CASSTTRDSYGYTF; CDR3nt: TGTGCCAGCAGTACCACCCGGGACAGCTATGGCTACACCTTC
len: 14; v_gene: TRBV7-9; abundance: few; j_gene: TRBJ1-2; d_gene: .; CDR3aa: CASSVIQGTLGYTF; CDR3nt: TGTGCCAGCAGCGTTATTCAGGGGACGTTGGGCTACACCTTC
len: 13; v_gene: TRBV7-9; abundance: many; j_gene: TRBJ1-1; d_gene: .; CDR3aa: CASSFSPGTEAFF; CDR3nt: TGTGCCAGCAGCTTCTCACCCGGCACTGAAGCTTTCTTT
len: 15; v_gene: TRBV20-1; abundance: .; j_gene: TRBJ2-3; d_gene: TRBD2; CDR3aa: CSATLSGGAPDTQYF; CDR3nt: TGCAGTGCTACCCTAAGCGGGGGGGCGCCAGATACGCAGTATTTT
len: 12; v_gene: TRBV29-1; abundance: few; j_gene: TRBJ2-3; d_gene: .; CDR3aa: CSVDQGQDTQYF; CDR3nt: TGCAGCGTTGACCAGGGACAAGATACGCAGTATTTT
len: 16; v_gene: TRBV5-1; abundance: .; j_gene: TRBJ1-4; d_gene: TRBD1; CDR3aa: CASSAGQTATNEKLFF; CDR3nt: TGCGCCAGCAGCGCGGGACAGACCGCAACTAATGAAAAACTGTTTTTT
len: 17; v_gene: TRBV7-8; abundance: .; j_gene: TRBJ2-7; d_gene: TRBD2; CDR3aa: CASSGMTRASGSYEQYF; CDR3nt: TGTGCCAGCAGCGGCATGACTCGGGCTAGCGGGAGCTACGAGCAGTACTTC
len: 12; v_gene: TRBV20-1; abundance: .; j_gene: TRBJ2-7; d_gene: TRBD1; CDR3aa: CSATTGSDEQYF; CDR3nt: TGCAGTGCTACGACAGGGTCCGACGAGCAGTACTTC
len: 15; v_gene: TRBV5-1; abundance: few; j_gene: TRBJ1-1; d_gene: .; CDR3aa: CASSLTGLVNTEAFF; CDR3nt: TGCGCCAGCAGCTTAACCGGACTTGTGAACACTGAAGCTTTCTTT
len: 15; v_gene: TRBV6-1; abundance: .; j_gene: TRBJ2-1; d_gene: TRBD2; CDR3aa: CASSRGVAGYNEQFF; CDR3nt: TGTGCCAGCAGTCGGGGGGTAGCGGGATACAATGAGCAGTTCTTC
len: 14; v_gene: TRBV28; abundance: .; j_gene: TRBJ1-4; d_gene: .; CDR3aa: CASSQGHGEGKLFF; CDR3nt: TGTGCCAGCAGTCAGGGCCACGGAGAGGGGAAACTGTTTTTT
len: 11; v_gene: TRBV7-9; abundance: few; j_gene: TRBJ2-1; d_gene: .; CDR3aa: CASSWTGEQFF; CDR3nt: TGTGCCAGCAGCTGGACTGGTGAGCAGTTCTTC
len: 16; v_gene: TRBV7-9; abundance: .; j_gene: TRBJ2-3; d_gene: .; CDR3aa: CASNFEWGDPTDTQYF; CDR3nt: TGTGCCAGCAACTTCGAGTGGGGGGACCCCACAGATACGCAGTATTTT
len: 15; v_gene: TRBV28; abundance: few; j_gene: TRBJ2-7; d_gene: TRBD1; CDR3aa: CASSNGQDYSYEQYF; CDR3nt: TGTGCCAGCAGTAATGGACAGGATTACTCCTACGAGCAGTACTTC
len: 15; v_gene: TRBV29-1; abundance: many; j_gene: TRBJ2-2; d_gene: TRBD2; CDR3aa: CSGLGLAGLPGELFF; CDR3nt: TGCAGCGGCCTTGGACTAGCGGGTTTACCAGGGGAGCTGTTTTTT